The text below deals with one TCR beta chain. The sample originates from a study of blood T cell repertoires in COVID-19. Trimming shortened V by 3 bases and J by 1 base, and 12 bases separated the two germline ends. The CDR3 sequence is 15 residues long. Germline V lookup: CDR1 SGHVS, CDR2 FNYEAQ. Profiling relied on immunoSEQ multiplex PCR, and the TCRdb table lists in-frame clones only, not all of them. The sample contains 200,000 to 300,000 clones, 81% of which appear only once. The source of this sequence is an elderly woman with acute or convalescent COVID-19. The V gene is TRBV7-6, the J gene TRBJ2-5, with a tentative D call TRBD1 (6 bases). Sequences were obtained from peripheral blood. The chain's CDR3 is CASSFETGPQETQYF. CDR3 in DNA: TGTGCCAGCAGCTTTGAGACAGGACCCCAAGAGACCCAGTACTTC.